The 20 T cell receptor beta chains below come from one sample, sequenced in a study of CD8+CD57+ T cells in acquired aplastic anemia. The study's findings and limits: Patients had CD8+CD57+ cells showing lower diversity than total CD4+ and CD8+ pools.

In patients chosen for sequencing, flow cytometry had shown CD8+CD57+ cell expansion. Genomic DNA, the template, was used for profiling of the TCR beta VDJ and CDR3. TCRdb reprocessed the reads via MiXCR and lists one record per CDR3 protein. The table lists about 18,000 distinct CDR3 sequences, roughly two fifths of them singletons. For these receptors, no antigen is known. The sample consisted of CD8+CD57+ T cells sorted from PBMCs. As to subset: bead-enriched CD8+CD57+ effector memory T cells from SAA patients. The receptors derive from a human donor with aplastic anemia.

This clonotype was counted a single time. The V gene is TRBV11-2, the J gene TRBJ2-5; 8 bases are shared with TRBD1. The germline V gene has CDR1 SGHAT and CDR2 FQNNGV. The junction had 6 bases not matched to a gene; V was cut back by 7 bases and J by 5 bases. The CDR3 is made up of 13 amino acids. DNA for the CDR3: TGTGCCAGCACCAAAACAGGGGGGGAGACCCAGTACTTC. This gives the protein CASTKTGGETQYF.

This chain uses TRBV7-2 with TRBJ2-2; D unclear. CDR3 length: 13 amino acids. Germline values: CDR1 SGHTA, CDR2 FQGNSA. The ends were cut back, 1 base at V and 5 bases at J, with 5 bases in the middle. CDR3 in amino acids: CASSLVWTGELFF. CDR3 DNA: TGTGCCAGCAGCTTAGTGTGGACCGGGGAGCTGTTTTTT.

The chain links TRBV12-3 or TRBV12-4 to TRBJ2-2; either TRBD1 or TRBD2 may fit D (5 bases each). This CDR3 contains 14 residues. Trimming took off 4 bases at V and 8 bases at J, with 14 bases between the two ends. The chain's CDR3 is CASSSIGTGGELFF. Written as DNA, the CDR3 is TGTGCCAGCAGTTCTATAGGGACCGGTGGGGAGCTGTTTTTT.

This clonotype was observed at least ten times. The rearrangement uses TRBV6-5 and TRBJ1-1, with D unclear. V gave up 0 bases and J gave up 0 bases, with 5 bases separating them. Germline CDR1 MNHEY, CDR2 SVGAGI. The CDR3 consists of 14 residues. For the CDR3, the DNA is TGTGCCAGCAGTTACTCGAGTATGAACACTGAAGCTTTCTTT. Translating gives CASSYSSMNTEAFF.

The chain combines TRBV2 with TRBJ2-7; no definite D call. This CDR3 contains 13 residues. V shed 6 bases and J shed 3 bases, with 12 bases lying between them. Germline V gives CDR1 SNHLY, CDR2 FYNNEI. CDR3 bases: TGTGCCAGCAGGGGTTTAGATAACTACGAGCAGTACTTC. As protein: CASRGLDNYEQYF. The full variable domain, in which reference TRBV2 and TRBJ2-7 provide the parts outside the CDR3, is EPEVTQTPSHQVTQMGQEVILRCVPISNHLYFYWYRQILGQKVEFLVSFYNNEISEKSEIFDDQFSVERPDGSNFTLKIRSTKLEDSAMYFCASRGLDNYEQYFGPGTRLTVT.

V is TRBV29-1 and J is TRBJ2-7; TRBD2 matches 7 bases. CDR3 size: 13 residues. Germline lookup yields CDR1 SQVTM and CDR2 ANQGSEA. V was clipped by 8 bases and J by 1 base; unmatched bases: 8. The CDR3 protein is CSSMRGTSYEQYF. CDR3 sequence (DNA): TGCAGCTCAATGCGGGGGACGTCCTACGAGCAGTACTTC.

This chain connects TRBV7-3 to TRBJ2-7, with D tentatively TRBD1 (6 bases). V was pared by 7 bases and J by 2 bases, with 24 bases between. CDR1 is SGHTA, CDR2 FQGTGA, per germline. The CDR3 covers 17 residues. The CDR3 sequence is CASILPSRGKGAYEQYV. CDR3 nucleotides: TGTGCCAGCATTTTACCCTCGAGGGGGAAAGGGGCCTACGAGCAGTACGTC.

This clonotype was detected once. This rearrangement joins TRBV11-2 to TRBJ2-3, with D possibly being TRBD2 (5 bases). The CDR3 sequence is 15 residues long. With 7 bases removed from V and 0 bases from J, the gap between germline ends came to 14 bases. Germline V gene lookup returns CDR1 SGHAT and CDR2 FQNNGV. This CDR3 reads CASTLIWTSTDTQYF. The CDR3 DNA reads TGTGCCAGCACATTGATATGGACTAGCACAGATACGCAGTATTTT.

This clonotype was counted many times. This chain joins TRBV4-1 and TRBJ2-7; D unresolved. The V end lost 1 base, the J end lost 3 bases, and 13 bases lay between the germline ends. Germline V CDR1 and CDR2: MGHRA, YSYEKL. This CDR3 is 15 amino acids long. The CDR3 DNA reads TGCGCCAGCAGCCAAGTTCAGACGGGTAGCTACGAGCAGTACTTC. Its protein product is CASSQVQTGSYEQYF.

The chain is built from TRBV5-8 and TRBJ2-7; TRBD1 matches at 9 bases. CDR1 SGHTS and CDR2 YDEGEE come from the germline V gene. V trimming: 3 bases; J trimming: 6 bases; junction bases outside the gene matches: 1. This CDR3 has 12 residues. The CDR3 DNA reads as TGTGCCAGCAGCTGGGACAGGGTCGAGCAGTACTTC. It is translated as CASSWDRVEQYF.

The gene calls are TRBV28 and TRBJ2-7; D might be TRBD1 (7 bases). V lost 7 bases, J lost 6 bases, and 16 bases lay in between. Germline V gene lookup returns CDR1 MDHEN and CDR2 SYDVKM. The length of the CDR3 is 13 residues. CDR3 region: CASTLQQGGEQYF. The CDR3, as DNA: TGTGCCAGCACCCTTCAGCAGGGGGGCGAGCAGTACTTC.

The chain joins TRBV12-3 or TRBV12-4 to TRBJ1-5, with D possibly being TRBD1 (5 bases). This CDR3 spans 14 amino acids. Between the trimmed V and J ends, which lost 4 bases and 9 bases, there was a span of 16 bases. Here the CDR3 reads CASSYGGGIVPQHF. The CDR3 bases are TGTGCCAGCAGTTACGGCGGGGGGATTGTGCCCCAGCATTTT.

This clonotype appeared a few times. The genes are TRBV29-1 and TRBJ2-7, with D unclear. This CDR3 is built from 12 residues. The V end was cut by 4 bases, the J end by 3 bases, with 10 bases between. The V gene's germline CDR1 is SQVTM and CDR2 ANQGSEA. The CDR3 DNA reads TGCAGCGTTGCCAGCATCAGCTACGAGCAGTACTTC. Translating gives CSVASISYEQYF.

This clonotype was recorded at least ten times. This chain joins TRBV25-1 and TRBJ1-5; D may be TRBD1 (5 bases). This CDR3 has 14 amino acids. Trimming cost V 4 bases and J 7 bases, with 14 bases left between them. Looked up from germline, CDR1 is MGHDK and CDR2 is SYGVNS. The CDR3 loop reads CASSVAGSYQPQHF. CDR3 nucleotides: TGTGCCAGCAGTGTAGCAGGGTCGTACCAGCCCCAGCATTTT.

The gene calls are TRBV7-9 and TRBJ2-5; D remains ambiguous. The V and J ends lost 2 bases and 2 bases respectively, with 15 bases between them. Germline V gene sequence: CDR1 SEHNR, CDR2 FQNEAQ (reference sequence). The CDR3 spans 16 residues. The CDR3 DNA reads TGTGCCAGCAGCTTATCTTATGGGATGGCACAAGAGACCCAGTACTTC. Its protein product is CASSLSYGMAQETQYF.

This clonotype was counted a few times. The chain is built from TRBV10-2 and TRBJ2-1, with 9 bases that match TRBD2. The germline gives CDR1 WSHSY, CDR2 SAAADI. The CDR3 is made up of 12 amino acids. After removal of 3 bases from V and 16 bases from J, the junction contained 7 bases not matched to a gene. The CDR3: CASSERRTSAFF. CDR3 DNA sequence: TGCGCCAGCAGTGAACGCAGGACTAGCGCCTTCTTC.

This clonotype was seen many times. The V and J genes are TRBV5-1 and TRBJ1-1, with D perhaps matching TRBD1 (6 bases). The V end lost 3 bases, the J end lost 6 bases, and 12 bases lay between the germline ends. Germline V gene data show CDR1 as SGHRS and CDR2 as YFSETQ. The CDR3 covers 13 residues. In DNA form, the CDR3 reads TGCGCCAGCAGCTCACAGGGCAAGTCTGAAGCTTTCTTT. Its translation: CASSSQGKSEAFF.

Details on this clonotype: The conserved closing phenylalanine or tryptophan is absent in this CDR3, likely reflecting a read error. The DNA is left out, because the CDR3 cannot be placed on it with certainty; the CDR3 is given as TCRdb lists it. This chain uses TRBV20-1 with TRBJ2-7; TRBD1, the table's D call, was not compared with the DNA. Both ends counted, the CDR3 spans 12 residues. The germline CDR1 and CDR2 sequences are DFQATT and SNEGSKA (reference sequence). The CDR3 region is CSASPGGTYHYP.

V gene TRBV10-3 combines with J gene TRBJ1-2; D unclear. V was trimmed by 0 bases and J by 8 bases, leaving 10 bases between them. CDR1 is ENHRY, CDR2 SYGVKD, per germline. This CDR3 has 13 amino acids. The CDR3 region is CAISESGRQGYTF. DNA for the CDR3: TGTGCCATCAGTGAGTCCGGGCGGCAAGGCTACACCTTC.

The chain employs TRBV10-3 and TRBJ2-3; D is unresolved. Deletions cut 0 bases from V and 3 bases from J, with 1 base between. Germline CDR1 ENHRY, CDR2 SYGVKD. CDR3 size: 12 residues. The CDR3 DNA reads TGTGCCATCAGTGAGTCGACAGATACGCAGTATTTT. Translated: CAISESTDTQYF.